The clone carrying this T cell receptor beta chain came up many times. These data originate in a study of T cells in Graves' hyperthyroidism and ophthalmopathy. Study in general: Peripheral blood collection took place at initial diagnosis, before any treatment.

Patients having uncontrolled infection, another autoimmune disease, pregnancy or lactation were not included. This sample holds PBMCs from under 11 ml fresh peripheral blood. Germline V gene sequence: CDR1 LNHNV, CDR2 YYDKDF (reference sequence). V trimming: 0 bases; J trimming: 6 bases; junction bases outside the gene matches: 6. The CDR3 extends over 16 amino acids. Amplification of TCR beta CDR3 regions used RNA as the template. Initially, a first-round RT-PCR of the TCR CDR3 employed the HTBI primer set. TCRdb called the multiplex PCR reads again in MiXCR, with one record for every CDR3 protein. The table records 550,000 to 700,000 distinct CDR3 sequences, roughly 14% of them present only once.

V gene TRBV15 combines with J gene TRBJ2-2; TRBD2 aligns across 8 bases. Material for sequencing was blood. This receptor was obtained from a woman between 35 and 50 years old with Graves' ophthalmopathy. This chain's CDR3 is CATSRDRTGGPGELFF. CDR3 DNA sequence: TGTGCCACCAGCAGAGATCGAACGGGAGGGCCCGGGGAGCTGTTTTTT.